This TCR beta chain is drawn from a study of CD8+ T cells in alopecia areata. Findings and caveats of the study: Expanded CD8+ clones among the top 100, and scalp clonality, were significantly decreased by tofacitinib.

RNA was isolated and reverse transcribed to cDNA, the sequencing template. The table came from immunoSEQ multiplex PCR; TCRdb's copy has only in-frame clones and leaves some out. The sample yields approximately 100,000 clones, around 86% seen once. Germline CDR1 is MNHEY and CDR2 is SVGAGI. Trimming removed 7 bases at V and 5 bases at J, with 21 bases between. The CDR3 consists of 15 residues. Treatment meaning: oral pan-JAK inhibitor, 5-10 mg twice daily. On this clone: What it binds is not known.

The rearrangement joins TRBV6-5 to TRBJ2-7, with a tentative D call TRBD2 (5 bases). The sequencing here drew on CD8+ T cells sorted from blood, taken at approximately week 30, from a patient treated with tofacitinib. This TCR derives from a human donor with alopecia areata. The CDR3 bases are TGTGCCAGCAACTCCGGACTGGTCGCGTTGGACGAGCAGTACTTC. Amino acid sequence: CASNSGLVALDEQYF.